This TCR beta chain was profiled in a study of response to subunit inactivated influenza vaccine. The V gene's germline CDR1 is DFQATT and CDR2 SNEGSKA (reference sequence). The junction had 6 bases not matched to a gene; V was cut back by 5 bases and J by 2 bases. The CDR3 loop spans 15 amino acids. This clonotype was picked up a small number of times. Its antigen is not known. Broader study findings: The authors put forward the suggestion that each seasonal influenza vaccination may bring in only a limited number of new T cells.

MiXCR was run by TCRdb on the RT-PCR reads, yielding one entry per CDR3 protein. The data hold 200,000 to 300,000 distinct CDR3 sequences, with 10% to 15% observed a single time. The chain has TRBV20-1 and TRBJ2-3, with 11 bases matching TRBD2. The sequencing used non-naive T cells sorted from PBMCs, collected 14 to 15 days before vaccination. The clonotype comes from a man in his fifties or sixties who received an inactivated influenza vaccine. CDR3 nucleotides: TGCAGTGCTCCGCGACTAGCGGGGACCACAGATACGCAGTATTTT. Translation: CSAPRLAGTTDTQYF.